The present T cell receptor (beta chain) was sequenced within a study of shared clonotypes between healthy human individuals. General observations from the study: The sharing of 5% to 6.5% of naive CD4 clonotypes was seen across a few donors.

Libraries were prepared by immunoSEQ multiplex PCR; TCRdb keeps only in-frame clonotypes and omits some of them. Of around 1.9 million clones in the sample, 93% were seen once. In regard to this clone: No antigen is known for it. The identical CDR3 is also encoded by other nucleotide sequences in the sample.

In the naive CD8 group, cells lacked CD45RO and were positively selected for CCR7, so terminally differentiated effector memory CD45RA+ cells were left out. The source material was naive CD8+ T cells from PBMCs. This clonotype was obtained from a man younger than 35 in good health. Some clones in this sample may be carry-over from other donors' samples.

The CDR3 DNA sequence: TGTGCCAGCAGTCCGACCGGGCCTTCCTACGAGCAGTACTTC. Translating it yields CASSPTGPSYEQYF. V is TRBV27 and J is TRBJ2-7; D is uncertain. CDR1 and CDR2 from the germline V gene are MNHEY and SMNVEV (reference sequence). Trimming took 5 bases from V and 1 from J, leaving 12 bases between them. CDR3 length: 14 residues.